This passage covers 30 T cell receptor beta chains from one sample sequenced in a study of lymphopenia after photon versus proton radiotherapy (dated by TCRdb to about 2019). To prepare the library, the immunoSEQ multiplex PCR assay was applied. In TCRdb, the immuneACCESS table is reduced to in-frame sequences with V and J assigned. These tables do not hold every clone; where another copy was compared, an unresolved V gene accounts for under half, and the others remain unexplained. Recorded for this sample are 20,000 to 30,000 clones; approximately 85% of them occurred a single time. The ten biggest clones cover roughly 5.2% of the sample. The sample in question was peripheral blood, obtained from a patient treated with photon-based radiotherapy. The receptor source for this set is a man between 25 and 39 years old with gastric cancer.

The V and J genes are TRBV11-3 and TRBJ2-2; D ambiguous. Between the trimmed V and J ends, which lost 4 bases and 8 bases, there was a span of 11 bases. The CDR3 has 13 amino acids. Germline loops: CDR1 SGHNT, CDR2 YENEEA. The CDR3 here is CASSSDPTGELFF. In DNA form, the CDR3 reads TGTGCCAGCAGCTCCGACCCGACGGGGGAGCTGTTTTTT.

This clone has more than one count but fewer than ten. The CDR3 loop reads CASSLGGVEKLFF. The DNA of the CDR3 is TGCGCCAGCAGCTTGGGGGGCGTTGAAAAACTGTTTTTT. V and J are TRBV5-1 and TRBJ1-4; D possibly corresponds to TRBD1 (5 bases). The CDR3 runs to 13 residues. V was clipped by 0 bases and J by 7 bases, with 7 bases between them. CDR1 is SGHRS, CDR2 YFSETQ, per germline.

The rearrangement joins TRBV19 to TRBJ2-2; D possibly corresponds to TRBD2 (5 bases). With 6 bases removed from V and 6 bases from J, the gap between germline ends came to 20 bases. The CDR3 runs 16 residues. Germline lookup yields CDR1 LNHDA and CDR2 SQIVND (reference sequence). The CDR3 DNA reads TGTGCCAGTAGGTTTTACAGCCTAGCTCCGTCCGGGGAGCTGTTTTTT. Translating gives CASRFYSLAPSGELFF.

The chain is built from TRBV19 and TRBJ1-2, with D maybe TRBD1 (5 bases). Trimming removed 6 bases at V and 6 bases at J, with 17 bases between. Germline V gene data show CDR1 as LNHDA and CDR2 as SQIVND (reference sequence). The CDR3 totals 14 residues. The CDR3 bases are TGTGCCAGTAGGTCTACCGACAGTCTTCATGGCTACACCTTC. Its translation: CASRSTDSLHGYTF. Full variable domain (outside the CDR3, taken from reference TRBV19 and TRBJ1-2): DGGITQSPKYLFRKEGQNVTLSCEQNLNHDAMYWYRQDPGQGLRLIYYSQIVNDFQKGDIAEGYSVSREKKESFPLTVTSAQKNPTAFYLCASRSTDSLHGYTFGSGTRLTVV.

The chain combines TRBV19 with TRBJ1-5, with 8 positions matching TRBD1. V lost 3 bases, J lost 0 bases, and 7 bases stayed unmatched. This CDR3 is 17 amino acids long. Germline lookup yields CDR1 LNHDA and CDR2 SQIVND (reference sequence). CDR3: CASSIGQGLYSNQPQHF. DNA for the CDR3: TGTGCCAGTAGTATCGGACAGGGACTTTATAGCAATCAGCCCCAGCATTTT.

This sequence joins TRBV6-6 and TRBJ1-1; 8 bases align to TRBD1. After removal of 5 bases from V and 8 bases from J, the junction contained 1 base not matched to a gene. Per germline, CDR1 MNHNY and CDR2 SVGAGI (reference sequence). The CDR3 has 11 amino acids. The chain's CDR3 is CASSRQGEAFF. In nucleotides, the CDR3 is TGTGCCAGCAGTAGACAGGGGGAAGCTTTCTTT.

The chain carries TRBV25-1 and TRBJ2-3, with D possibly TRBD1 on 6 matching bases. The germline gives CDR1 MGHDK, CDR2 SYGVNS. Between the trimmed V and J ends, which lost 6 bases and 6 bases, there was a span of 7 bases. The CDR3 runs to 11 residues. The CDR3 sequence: CASSDRDTQYF. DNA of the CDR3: TGTGCCAGCAGCGACAGGGATACGCAGTATTTT.

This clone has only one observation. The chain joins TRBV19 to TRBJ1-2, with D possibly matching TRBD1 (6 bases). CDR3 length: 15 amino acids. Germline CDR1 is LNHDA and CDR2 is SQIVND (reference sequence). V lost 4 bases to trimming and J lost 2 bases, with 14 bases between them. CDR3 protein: CASSTWTEKNYGYTF. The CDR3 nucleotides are TGTGCCAGTAGTACCTGGACAGAGAAAAACTATGGCTACACCTTC. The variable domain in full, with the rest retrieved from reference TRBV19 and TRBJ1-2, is DGGITQSPKYLFRKEGQNVTLSCEQNLNHDAMYWYRQDPGQGLRLIYYSQIVNDFQKGDIAEGYSVSREKKESFPLTVTSAQKNPTAFYLCASSTWTEKNYGYTFGSGTRLTVV.

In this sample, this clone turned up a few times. CDR3 protein: CASSYQRQGDGYTF. CDR3 DNA: TGTGCCAGCAGTTACCAAAGACAGGGTGATGGCTACACCTTC. V usage is TRBV6-5 and J usage is TRBJ1-2; TRBD1 matches at 7 bases. This CDR3 is 14 amino acids long. Looked up from germline, CDR1 is MNHEY and CDR2 is SVGAGI. Trimming took 2 bases from V and 6 from J; bases not matched to a gene: 6.

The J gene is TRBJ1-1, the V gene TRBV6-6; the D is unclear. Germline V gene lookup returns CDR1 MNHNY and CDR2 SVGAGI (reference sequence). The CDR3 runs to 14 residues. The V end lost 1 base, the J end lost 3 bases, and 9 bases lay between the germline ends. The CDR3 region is CASSYYTGYTEAFF. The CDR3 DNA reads TGTGCCAGCAGTTACTACACCGGGTACACTGAAGCTTTCTTT.

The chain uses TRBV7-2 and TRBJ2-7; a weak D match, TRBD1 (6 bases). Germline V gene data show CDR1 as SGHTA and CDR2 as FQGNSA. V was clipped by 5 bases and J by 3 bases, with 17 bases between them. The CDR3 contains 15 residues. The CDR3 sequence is CASSQSWDTSYEQYF. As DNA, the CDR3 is TGTGCCAGCAGCCAAAGCTGGGACACCAGCTACGAGCAGTACTTC. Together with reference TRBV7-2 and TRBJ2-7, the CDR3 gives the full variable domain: GAGVSQSPSNKVTEKGKDVELRCDPISGHTALYWYRQSLGQGLEFLIYFQGNSAPDKSGLPSDRFSAERTGGSVSTLTIQRTQQEDSAVYLCASSQSWDTSYEQYFGPGTRLTVT.

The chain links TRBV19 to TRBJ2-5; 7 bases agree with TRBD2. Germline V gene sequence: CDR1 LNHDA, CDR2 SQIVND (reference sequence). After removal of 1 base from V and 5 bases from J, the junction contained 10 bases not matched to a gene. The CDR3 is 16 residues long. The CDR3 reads CASSIGRGSRRETQYF. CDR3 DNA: TGTGCCAGTAGTATAGGGCGCGGGAGTCGGCGGGAGACCCAGTACTTC.

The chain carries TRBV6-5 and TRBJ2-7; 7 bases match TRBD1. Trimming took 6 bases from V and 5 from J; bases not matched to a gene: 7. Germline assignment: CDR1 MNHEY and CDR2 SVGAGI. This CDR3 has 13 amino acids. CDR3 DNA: TGTGCCAGCAGAAGACAGGGCTCGGACGAGCAGTACTTC. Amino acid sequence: CASRRQGSDEQYF.

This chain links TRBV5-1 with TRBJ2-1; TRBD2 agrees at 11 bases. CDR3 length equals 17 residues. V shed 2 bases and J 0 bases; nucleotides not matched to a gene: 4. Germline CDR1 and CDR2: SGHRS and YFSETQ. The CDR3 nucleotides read TGCGCCAGCAGCTTTTCTAGCGGGGGGCGCTCCTACAATGAGCAGTTCTTC. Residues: CASSFSSGGRSYNEQFF.

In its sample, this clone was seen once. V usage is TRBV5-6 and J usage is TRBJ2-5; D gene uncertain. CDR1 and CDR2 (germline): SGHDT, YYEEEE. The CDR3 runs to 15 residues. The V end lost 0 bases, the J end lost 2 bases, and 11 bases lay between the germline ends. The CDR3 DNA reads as TGTGCCAGCAGCTTGGTATGGGGTTTTCAAGAGACCCAGTACTTC. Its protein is CASSLVWGFQETQYF.

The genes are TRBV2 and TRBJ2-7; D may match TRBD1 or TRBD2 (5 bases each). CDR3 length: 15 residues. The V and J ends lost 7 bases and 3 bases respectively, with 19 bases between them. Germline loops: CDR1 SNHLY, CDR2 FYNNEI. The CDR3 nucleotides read TGTGCCAGCATAGGTCACGGGACGGGTGACTACGAGCAGTACTTC. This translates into CASIGHGTGDYEQYF.

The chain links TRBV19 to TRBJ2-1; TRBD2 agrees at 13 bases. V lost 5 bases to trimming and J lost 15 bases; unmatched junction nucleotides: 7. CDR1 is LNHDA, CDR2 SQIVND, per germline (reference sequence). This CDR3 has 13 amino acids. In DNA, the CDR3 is TGTGCCAGTAGTGAGACTAGCGGGGGGACCCTGTTCTTC. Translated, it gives CASSETSGGTLFF.

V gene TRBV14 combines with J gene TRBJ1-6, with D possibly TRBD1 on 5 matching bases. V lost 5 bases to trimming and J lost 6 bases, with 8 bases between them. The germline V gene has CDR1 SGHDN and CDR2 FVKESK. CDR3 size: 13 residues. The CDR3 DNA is TGTGCCAGCAGCGGTCAGGGTAATTCACCCCTCCACTTT. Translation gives CASSGQGNSPLHF.

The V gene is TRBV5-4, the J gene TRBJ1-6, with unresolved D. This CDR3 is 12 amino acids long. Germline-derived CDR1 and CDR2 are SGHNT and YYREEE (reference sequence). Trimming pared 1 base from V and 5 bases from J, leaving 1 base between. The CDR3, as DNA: TGTGCCAGCAGCTTGAATAATTCACCCCTCCACTTT. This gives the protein CASSLNNSPLHF.

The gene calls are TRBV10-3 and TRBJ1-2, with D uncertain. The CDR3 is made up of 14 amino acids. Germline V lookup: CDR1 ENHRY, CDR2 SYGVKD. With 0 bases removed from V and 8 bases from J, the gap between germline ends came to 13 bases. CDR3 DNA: TGTGCCATCAGTGAGTCGAAGGGAAGCTACGGCTACACCTTC. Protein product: CAISESKGSYGYTF.

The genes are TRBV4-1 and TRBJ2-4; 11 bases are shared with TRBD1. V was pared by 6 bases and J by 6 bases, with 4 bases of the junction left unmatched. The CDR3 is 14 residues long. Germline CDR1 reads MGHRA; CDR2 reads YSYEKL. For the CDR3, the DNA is TGCGCCAGCAGTCGGACAGGGGGCACAAACATTCAGTACTTC. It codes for CASSRTGGTNIQYF.

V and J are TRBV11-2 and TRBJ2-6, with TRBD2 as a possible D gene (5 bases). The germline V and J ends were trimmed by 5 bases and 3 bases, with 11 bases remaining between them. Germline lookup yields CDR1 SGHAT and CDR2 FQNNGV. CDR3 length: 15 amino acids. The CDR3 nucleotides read TGTGCCAGCAGCCCCACTCGGGATGGGGCCAACGTCCTGACTTTC. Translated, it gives CASSPTRDGANVLTF.

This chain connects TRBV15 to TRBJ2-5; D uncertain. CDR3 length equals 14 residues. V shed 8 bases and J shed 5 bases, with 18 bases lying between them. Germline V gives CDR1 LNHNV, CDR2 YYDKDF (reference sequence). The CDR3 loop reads CATQRLLGRETQYF. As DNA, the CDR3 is TGTGCCACCCAGCGCTTGTTGGGAAGGGAGACCCAGTACTTC.

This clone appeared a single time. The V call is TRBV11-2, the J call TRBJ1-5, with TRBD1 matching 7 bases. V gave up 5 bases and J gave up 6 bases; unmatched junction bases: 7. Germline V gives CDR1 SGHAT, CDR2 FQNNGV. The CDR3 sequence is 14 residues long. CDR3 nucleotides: TGTGCCAGCAGCAAAACAGGGGTGGGTCAGCCCCAGCATTTT. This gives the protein CASSKTGVGQPQHF.

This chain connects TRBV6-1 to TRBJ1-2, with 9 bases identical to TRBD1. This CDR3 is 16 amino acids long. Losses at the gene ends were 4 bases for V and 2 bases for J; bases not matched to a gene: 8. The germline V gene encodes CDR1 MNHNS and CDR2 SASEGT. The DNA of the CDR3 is TGTGCCAGCAGTGTACTAATGGGGACAGGGAACTATGGCTACACCTTC. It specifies CASSVLMGTGNYGYTF.

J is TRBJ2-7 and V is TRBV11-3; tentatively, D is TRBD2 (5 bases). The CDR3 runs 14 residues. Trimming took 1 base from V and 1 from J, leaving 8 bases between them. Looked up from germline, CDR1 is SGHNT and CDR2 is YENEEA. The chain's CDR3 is CASSLVRGSYEQYF. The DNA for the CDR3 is TGTGCCAGCAGCTTAGTCCGGGGTTCCTACGAGCAGTACTTC. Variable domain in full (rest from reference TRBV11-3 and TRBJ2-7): EAGVVQSPRYKIIEKKQPVAFWCNPISGHNTLYWYLQNLGQGPELLIRYENEEAVDDSQLPKDRFSAERLKGVDSTLKIQPAELGDSAVYLCASSLVRGSYEQYFGPGTRLTVT.

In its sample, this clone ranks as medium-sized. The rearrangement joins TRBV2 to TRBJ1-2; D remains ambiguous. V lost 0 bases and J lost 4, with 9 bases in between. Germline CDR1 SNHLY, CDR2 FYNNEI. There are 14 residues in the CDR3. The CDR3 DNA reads TGTGCCAGCAGTGAAGCCTCAGGCAGCTATGGCTACACCTTC. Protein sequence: CASSEASGSYGYTF.

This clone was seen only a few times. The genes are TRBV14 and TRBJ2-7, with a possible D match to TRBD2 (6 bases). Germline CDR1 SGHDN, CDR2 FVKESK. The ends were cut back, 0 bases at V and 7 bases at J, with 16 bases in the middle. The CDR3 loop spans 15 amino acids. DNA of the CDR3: TGTGCCAGCAGCCAAGATCCTAGCGCACCCCTGGAGCAGTACTTC. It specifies CASSQDPSAPLEQYF.

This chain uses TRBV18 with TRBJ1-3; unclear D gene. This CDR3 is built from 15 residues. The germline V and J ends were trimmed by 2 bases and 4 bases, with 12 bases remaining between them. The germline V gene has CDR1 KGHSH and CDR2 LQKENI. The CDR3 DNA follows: TGTGCCAGCTCACCAGTCTTGCAAAAAGGAAACACCATATATTTT. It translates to CASSPVLQKGNTIYF.

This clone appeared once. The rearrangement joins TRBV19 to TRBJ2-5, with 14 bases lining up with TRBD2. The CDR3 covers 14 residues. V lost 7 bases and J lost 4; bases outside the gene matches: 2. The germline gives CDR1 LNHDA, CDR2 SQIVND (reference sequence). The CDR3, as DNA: TGTGCCAGTACCGGACTAGCGGGAGGAGAGACCCAGTACTTC. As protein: CASTGLAGGETQYF.